This is a list of T cell receptor beta chains from one sample in a study of T cell changes during pregnancy in multiple sclerosis. Generated by immunoSEQ multiplex PCR, the TCRdb table keeps only in-frame clones and is missing some. Among under 50,000 clones, approximately 91% were seen once, and the ten largest hold roughly 4%. Here the sequenced sample was CD8+ T cells from peripheral blood mononuclear cells, taken in the first trimester of pregnancy. These TCRs come from a female donor with multiple sclerosis, enrolled in a pregnancy study. Each CDR3 is given with its conserved first and last residue. D genes are given only for firm matches. Some rows have no size entry. The others give once, few or many, or a class for an expanded clone.

>TRBV6-6|NA|TRBJ1-1|13|NA
TGTGCCAGCACCCGCCAGGAGAACACTGAAGCTTTCTTT
CASTRQENTEAFF
>TRBV16|NA|TRBJ1-5|19|TRBD1
TGTGCCAGCAGCTTTAACGGCCTAACCGGGACAGGGGGGCAACAGCCCCAGCATTTT
CASSFNGLTGTGGQQPQHF
>TRBV7-2|NA|TRBJ2-7|16|TRBD1
TGTGCCAGCAGCTTAGTCCGACAGGGGGTGGCCTACGAGCAGTACTTC
CASSLVRQGVAYEQYF
>TRBV4-3|NA|TRBJ2-5|16|NA
TGCGCCAGCAGCCAAGACAGGGGAAGCGCGCGAGAGACCCAGTACTTC
CASSQDRGSARETQYF
>TRBV15|NA|TRBJ1-1|15|TRBD1
TGTGCCACCAGCAGAGGCAGGGGGTCCGGCACTGAAGCTTTCTTT
CATSRGRGSGTEAFF
>TRBV4-2|few|TRBJ2-1|14|TRBD2
TGTGCCAGCAGCCAAGACCGGGGAGGGAATGAGCAGTTCTTC
CASSQDRGGNEQFF
>TRBV15|NA|TRBJ1-1|15|NA
TGTGCCACCAGCAGAGACAGGGGACCGAACACTGAAGCTTTCTTT
CATSRDRGPNTEAFF
>TRBV5-8|NA|TRBJ1-5|14|NA
TGTGCCAGCAGTTCCACAGGGAGCAATCAGCCCCAGCATTTT
CASSSTGSNQPQHF
>TRBV5-5|NA|TRBJ1-6|13|TRBD1
TGTGCCAGCGAGGACAGGGAAGGATCACCCCTCCACTTT
CASEDREGSPLHF
>TRBV15|NA|TRBJ2-3|14|TRBD2
TGTGCCACCGCACTAGCGGGGGGGTCGGATACGCAGTATTTT
CATALAGGSDTQYF
>TRBV6-1|NA|TRBJ2-2|17|NA
TGTGCCAGCAGTGAATGGGGAGCCAGCGCGAACACCGGGGAGCTGTTTTTT
CASSEWGASANTGELFF
>TRBV6-6|NA|TRBJ1-2|15|TRBD1
TGTGCCAGCAGTTACCCCGGGACAGGGAACTATGGCTACACCTTC
CASSYPGTGNYGYTF
>TRBV5-6|NA|TRBJ2-7|12|NA
TGTGCCAGCAGCTTGTCTCAGGGCGAGCAGTACTTC
CASSLSQGEQYF
>TRBV5-1|NA|TRBJ2-7|14|NA
TGCGCCAGCAGGGAGGGGCCTTCCCCCTACGAGCAGTACTTC
CASREGPSPYEQYF
>TRBV19|NA|TRBJ2-7|14|NA
TGTGCCAGTAGTACGCAAGGGGAAACCTACGAGCAGTACTTC
CASSTQGETYEQYF
>TRBV13|NA|TRBJ1-5|14|NA
TGTGCCAGCGCACCGGGCCGGGGGGGGCAGCCCCAGCATTTT
CASAPGRGGQPQHF
>TRBV5-1|NA|TRBJ2-3|13|NA
TGCGCCAGCAGCTTGGAACCCGGGGATACGCAGTATTTT
CASSLEPGDTQYF
>TRBV9|NA|TRBJ2-1|16|NA
TGTGCCAGCAGCGGAAGAGGTAAAAGCTCCTACAATGAGCAGTTCTTC
CASSGRGKSSYNEQFF
>TRBV7-9|once|TRBJ2-3|16|TRBD1
TGTGCCAGCAGCTTAACGAGGACAGGGTTGGCAGATACGCAGTATTTT
CASSLTRTGLADTQYF
>TRBV9|NA|TRBJ1-2|16|TRBD1
TGTGCCAGCATGGGAACCTCCGGGACAGGAGGGGATGGCTACACCTTC
CASMGTSGTGGDGYTF
>TRBV7-9|few|TRBJ2-7|14|NA
TGTGCCAGCAGCTTCCCCGGGACACCCTACGAGCAGTACTTC
CASSFPGTPYEQYF
>TRBV27|NA|TRBJ2-7|14|TRBD1
TGTGCCAGCAGCTGGGGACAGGGGGGCTACGAGCAGTACTTC
CASSWGQGGYEQYF
>TRBV25-1|NA|TRBJ2-7|17|NA
TGTGCCAGCACTAGAGGGAGATCCTCCGGGCGAGGTTACGAGCAGTACTTC
CASTRGRSSGRGYEQYF
>TRBV7-3|once|TRBJ2-3|16|TRBD2
TGTGCCAGCAGCTTATATCCGGGGGGGCCGGAAGATACGCAGTATTTT
CASSLYPGGPEDTQYF
>TRBV27|NA|TRBJ2-1|13|TRBD2
TGTGCCAGCAGCCTTAGCGGGGACAATGAGCAGTTCTTC
CASSLSGDNEQFF
>TRBV7-9|NA|TRBJ1-5|13|NA
TGTGCCAGCAGCTTAGGGTCAGATCAGCCCCAGCATTTT
CASSLGSDQPQHF
>TRBV6-5|NA|TRBJ1-2|14|NA
TGTGCCAGCAGTCCCCCCGGAGGGGTTGATGGCTACACCTTC
CASSPPGGVDGYTF
>TRBV5-6|NA|TRBJ2-7|10|NA
TGTGCCAGGAGTCCGGGACATGAGTACTTC
CARSPGHEYF
>TRBV19|NA|TRBJ2-7|15|TRBD2
TGTGCCAGTAAAGTCGCTAGCGGGGGCTCCTACGAGCAGTACTTC
CASKVASGGSYEQYF
>TRBV4-3|NA|TRBJ2-3|16|TRBD1
TGCGCCAGCAGCCAAGATACAGGGGCGGGCACAGATACGCAGTATTTT
CASSQDTGAGTDTQYF
>TRBV9|NA|TRBJ2-2|15|NA
TGTGCCAGCAGCGTAGAAATGCAGGACACCGGGGAGCTGTTTTTT
CASSVEMQDTGELFF
>TRBV4-3|NA|TRBJ1-1|17|TRBD1
TGCGCCAGCAGCCAAGCAAGGAACAGGGGCGTAGACACTGAAGCTTTCTTT
CASSQARNRGVDTEAFF
>TRBV19|NA|TRBJ1-5|14|NA
TGTGCCAGCGCTACAGGGATTAGCAATCAGCCCCAGCATTTT
CASATGISNQPQHF
>TRBV7-2|NA|TRBJ2-1|14|TRBD2
TGTGCCAGCAGCTTTTTAGCGGGAGACAATGAGCAGTTCTTC
CASSFLAGDNEQFF
>TRBV7-2|NA|TRBJ2-2|15|TRBD1
TGTGCCAGCAGGTCGGGACAGGCGAACACCGGGGAGCTGTTTTTT
CASRSGQANTGELFF
>TRBV14|NA|TRBJ1-2|13|NA
TGTGCCAGCAGCCGGACTGTCCTCTATGGCTACACCTTC
CASSRTVLYGYTF
>TRBV7-2|NA|TRBJ2-7|16|NA
TGTGCCAGCAGCTTAAGTACAGGGATCTGGACCTACGAGCAGTACTTC
CASSLSTGIWTYEQYF
>TRBV7-9|NA|TRBJ1-5|14|NA
TGTGCCAGCAGCTCCACAGAAGGCAATCAGCCCCAGCATTTT
CASSSTEGNQPQHF
>TRBV18|NA|TRBJ2-7|14|TRBD1
TGTGCCAGCTCAAACCGGGACAGGTCCTACGAGCAGTACTTC
CASSNRDRSYEQYF
>TRBV4-2|NA|TRBJ2-7|12|NA
TGTGCCAGCAGCCAAGAAGGAGTCGAGCAGTACTTC
CASSQEGVEQYF
>TRBV27|NA|TRBJ2-1|15|TRBD2
TGTGCCAGCAGTTTATCTTCTAGCGGGGGAGGTGAGCAGTTCTTC
CASSLSSSGGGEQFF